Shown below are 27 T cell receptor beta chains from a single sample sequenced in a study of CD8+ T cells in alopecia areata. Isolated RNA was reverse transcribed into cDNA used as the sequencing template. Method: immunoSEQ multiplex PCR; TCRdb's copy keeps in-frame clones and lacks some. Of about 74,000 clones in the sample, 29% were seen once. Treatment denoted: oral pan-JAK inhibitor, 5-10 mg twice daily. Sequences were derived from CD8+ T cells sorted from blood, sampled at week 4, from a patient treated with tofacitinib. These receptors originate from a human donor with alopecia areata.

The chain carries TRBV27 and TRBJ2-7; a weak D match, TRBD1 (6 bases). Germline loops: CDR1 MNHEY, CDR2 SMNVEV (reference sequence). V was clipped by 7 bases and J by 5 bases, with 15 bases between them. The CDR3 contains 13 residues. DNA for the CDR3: TGTGCCAGCACATCCGGGACATCCCACGAGCAGTACTTC. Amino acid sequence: CASTSGTSHEQYF.

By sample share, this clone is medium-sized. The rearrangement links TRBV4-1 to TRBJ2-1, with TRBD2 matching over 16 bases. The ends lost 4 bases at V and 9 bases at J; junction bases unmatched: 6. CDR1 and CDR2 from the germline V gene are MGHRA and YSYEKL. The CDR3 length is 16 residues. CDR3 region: CASSPGLAGGPGEQFF. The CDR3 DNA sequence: TGCGCCAGCAGCCCGGGACTAGCGGGAGGGCCGGGTGAGCAGTTCTTC.

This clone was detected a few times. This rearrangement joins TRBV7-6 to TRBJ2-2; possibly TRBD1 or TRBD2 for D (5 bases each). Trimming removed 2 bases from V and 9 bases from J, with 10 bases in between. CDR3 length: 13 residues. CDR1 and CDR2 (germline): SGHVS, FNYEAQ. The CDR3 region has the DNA TGTGCCAGCAGCTTATCTGTGGGACGGGAGCTGTTTTTT. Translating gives CASSLSVGRELFF. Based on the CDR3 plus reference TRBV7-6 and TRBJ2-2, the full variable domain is GAGVSQSPRYKVTKRGQDVALRCDPISGHVSLYWYRQALGQGPEFLTYFNYEAQQDKSGLPNDRFSAERPEGSISTLTIQRTEQRDSAMYRCASSLSVGRELFFGEGSRLTVL.

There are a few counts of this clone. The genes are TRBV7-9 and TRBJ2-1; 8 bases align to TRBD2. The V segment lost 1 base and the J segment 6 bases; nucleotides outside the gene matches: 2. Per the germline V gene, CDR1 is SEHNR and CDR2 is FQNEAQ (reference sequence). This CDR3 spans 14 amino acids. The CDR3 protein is CASSLERESNEQFF. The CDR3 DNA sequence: TGTGCCAGCAGCTTAGAGCGGGAGAGCAATGAGCAGTTCTTC.

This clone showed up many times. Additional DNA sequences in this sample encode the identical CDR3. Written as DNA, the CDR3 is TGTGCCAGCAGCCAAGGGGGAGATACGCAGTATTTT. Its translation is CASSQGGDTQYF. The rearrangement joins TRBV4-2 to TRBJ2-3, with D unresolved. This CDR3 spans 12 amino acids. V lost 1 base to trimming and J lost 5 bases, with 4 bases between them. CDR1 and CDR2 from the germline V gene are LGHNA and YNFKEQ.

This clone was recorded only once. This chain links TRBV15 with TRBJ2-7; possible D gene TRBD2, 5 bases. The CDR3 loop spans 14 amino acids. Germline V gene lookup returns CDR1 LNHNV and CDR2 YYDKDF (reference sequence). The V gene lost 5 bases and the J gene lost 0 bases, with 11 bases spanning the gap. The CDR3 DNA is TGTGCCACCAGCCGAAGGACTGCCTCCTACGAGCAGTACTTC. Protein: CATSRRTASYEQYF.

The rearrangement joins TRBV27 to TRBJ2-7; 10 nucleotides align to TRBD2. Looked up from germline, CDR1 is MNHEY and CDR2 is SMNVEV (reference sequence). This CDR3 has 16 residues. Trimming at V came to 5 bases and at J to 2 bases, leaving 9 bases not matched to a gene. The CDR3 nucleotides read TGTGCCAGCAGTCTAGCGGGAGACGTAGCGCCCTACGAGCAGTACTTC. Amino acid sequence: CASSLAGDVAPYEQYF.

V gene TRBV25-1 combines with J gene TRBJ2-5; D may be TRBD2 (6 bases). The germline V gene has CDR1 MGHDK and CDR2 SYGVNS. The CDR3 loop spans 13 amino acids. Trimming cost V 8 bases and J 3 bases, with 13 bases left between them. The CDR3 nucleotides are TGTGCCAGCCTCGGGACTGGGAAAGAGACCCAGTACTTC. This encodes CASLGTGKETQYF.

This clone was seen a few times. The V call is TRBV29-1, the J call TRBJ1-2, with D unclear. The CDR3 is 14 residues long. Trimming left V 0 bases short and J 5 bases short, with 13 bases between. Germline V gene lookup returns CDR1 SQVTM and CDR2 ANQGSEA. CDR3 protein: CSVEDGGPGYGYTF. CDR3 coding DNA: TGCAGCGTTGAAGATGGAGGGCCCGGATATGGCTACACCTTC.

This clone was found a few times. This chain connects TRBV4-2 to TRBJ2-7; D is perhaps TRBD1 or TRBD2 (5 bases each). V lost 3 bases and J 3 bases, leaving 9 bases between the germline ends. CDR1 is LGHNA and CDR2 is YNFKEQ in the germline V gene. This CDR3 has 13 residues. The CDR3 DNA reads TGTGCCAGCAGCCACGGGACGGACTACGAGCAGTACTTC. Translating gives CASSHGTDYEQYF.

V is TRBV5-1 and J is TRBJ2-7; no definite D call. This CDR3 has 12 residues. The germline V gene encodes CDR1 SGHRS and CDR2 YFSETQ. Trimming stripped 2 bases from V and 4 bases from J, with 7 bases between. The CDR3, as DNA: TGCGCCAGCAGCTTCATCCCTTACGAGCAGTACTTC. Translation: CASSFIPYEQYF.

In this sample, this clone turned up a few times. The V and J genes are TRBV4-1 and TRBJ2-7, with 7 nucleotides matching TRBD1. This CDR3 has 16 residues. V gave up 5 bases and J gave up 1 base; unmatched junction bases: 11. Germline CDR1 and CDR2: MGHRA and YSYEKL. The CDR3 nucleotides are TGCGCCAGCAGCTTGAGACAGGGTGGTCCTTCCTACGAGCAGTACTTC. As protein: CASSLRQGGPSYEQYF.

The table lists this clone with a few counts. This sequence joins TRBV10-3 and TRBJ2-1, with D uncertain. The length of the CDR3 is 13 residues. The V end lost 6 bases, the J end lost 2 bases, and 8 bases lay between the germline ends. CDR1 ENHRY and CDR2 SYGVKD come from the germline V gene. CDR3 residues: CAISAEAYNEQFF. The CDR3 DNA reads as TGTGCCATCAGCGCGGAAGCCTACAATGAGCAGTTCTTC.

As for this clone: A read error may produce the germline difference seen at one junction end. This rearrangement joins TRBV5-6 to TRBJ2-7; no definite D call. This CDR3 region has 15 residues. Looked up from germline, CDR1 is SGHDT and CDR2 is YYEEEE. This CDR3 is CASSALVGRSFEQYF. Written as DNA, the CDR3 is TGTGCCAGCAGCGCGCTTGTTGGTAGGTCCTTCGAGCAGTACTTC.

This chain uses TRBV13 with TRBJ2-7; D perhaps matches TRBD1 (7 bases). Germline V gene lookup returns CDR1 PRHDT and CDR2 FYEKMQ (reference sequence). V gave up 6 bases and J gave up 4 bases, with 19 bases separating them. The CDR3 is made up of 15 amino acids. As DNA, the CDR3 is TGTGCCAGCAGTGAAGCGGAGGGGGCGGTATACGAGCAGTACTTC. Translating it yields CASSEAEGAVYEQYF.

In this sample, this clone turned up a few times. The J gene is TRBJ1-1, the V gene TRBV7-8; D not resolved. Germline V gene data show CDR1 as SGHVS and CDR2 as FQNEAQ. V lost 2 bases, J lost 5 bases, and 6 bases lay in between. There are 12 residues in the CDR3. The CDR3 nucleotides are TGTGCCAGCAGCTTAATAGGTACTGAAGCTTTCTTT. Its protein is CASSLIGTEAFF.

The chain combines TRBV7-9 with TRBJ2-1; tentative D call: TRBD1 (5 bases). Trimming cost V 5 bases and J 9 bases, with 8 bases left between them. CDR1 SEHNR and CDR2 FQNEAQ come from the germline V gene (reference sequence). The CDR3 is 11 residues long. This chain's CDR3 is CASSQQGEQFF. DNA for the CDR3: TGTGCCAGCAGCCAGCAGGGTGAGCAGTTCTTC.

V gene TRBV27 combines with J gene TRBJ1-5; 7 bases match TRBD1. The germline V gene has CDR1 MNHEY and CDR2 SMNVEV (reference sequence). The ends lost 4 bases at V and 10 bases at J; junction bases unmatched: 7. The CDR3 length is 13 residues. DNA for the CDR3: TGTGCCAGCAGTTATTCAGGGGGTGGACCCCAGCATTTT. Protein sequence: CASSYSGGGPQHF.

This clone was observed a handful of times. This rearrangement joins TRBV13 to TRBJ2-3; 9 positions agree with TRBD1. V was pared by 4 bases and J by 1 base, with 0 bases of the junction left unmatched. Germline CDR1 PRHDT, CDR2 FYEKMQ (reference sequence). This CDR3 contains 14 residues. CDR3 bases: TGTGCCAGCAGCTGGACAGGGGGCACAGATACGCAGTATTTT. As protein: CASSWTGGTDTQYF.

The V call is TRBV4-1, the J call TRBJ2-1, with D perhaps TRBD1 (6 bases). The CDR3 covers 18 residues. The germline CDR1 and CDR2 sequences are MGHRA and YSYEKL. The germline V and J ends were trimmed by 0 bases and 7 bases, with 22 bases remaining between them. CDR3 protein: CASSQESWGHTARNEQFF. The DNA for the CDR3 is TGCGCCAGCAGCCAAGAGTCGTGGGGACACACCGCTCGGAATGAGCAGTTCTTC.

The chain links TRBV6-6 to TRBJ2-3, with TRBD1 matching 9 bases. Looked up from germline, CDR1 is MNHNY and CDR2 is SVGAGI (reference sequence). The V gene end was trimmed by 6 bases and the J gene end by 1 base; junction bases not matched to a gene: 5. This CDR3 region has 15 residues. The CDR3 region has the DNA TGTGCCAGCAGCGACCGACAGGGGGGCACAGATACGCAGTATTTT. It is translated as CASSDRQGGTDTQYF.

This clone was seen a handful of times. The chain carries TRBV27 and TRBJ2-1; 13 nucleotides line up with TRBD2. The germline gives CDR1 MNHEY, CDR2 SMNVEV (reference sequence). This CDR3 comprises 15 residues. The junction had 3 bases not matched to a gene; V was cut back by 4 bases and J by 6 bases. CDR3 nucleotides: TGTGCCAGCAGTTCCGGGACTAGCGGGACCAATGAGCAGTTCTTC. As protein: CASSSGTSGTNEQFF.

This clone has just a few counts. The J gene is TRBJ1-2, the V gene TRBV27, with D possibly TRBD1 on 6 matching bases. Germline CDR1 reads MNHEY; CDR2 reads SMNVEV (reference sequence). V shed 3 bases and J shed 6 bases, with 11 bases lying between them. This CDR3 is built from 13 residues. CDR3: CASSLGGAHGYTF. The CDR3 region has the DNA TGTGCCAGCAGTTTGGGGGGCGCGCATGGCTACACCTTC.

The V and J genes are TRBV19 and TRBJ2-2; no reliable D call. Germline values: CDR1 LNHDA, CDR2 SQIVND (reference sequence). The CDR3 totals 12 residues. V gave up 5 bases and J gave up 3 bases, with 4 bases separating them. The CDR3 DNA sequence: TGTGCCAGTAGTCAGCACACCGGGGAGCTGTTTTTT. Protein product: CASSQHTGELFF.

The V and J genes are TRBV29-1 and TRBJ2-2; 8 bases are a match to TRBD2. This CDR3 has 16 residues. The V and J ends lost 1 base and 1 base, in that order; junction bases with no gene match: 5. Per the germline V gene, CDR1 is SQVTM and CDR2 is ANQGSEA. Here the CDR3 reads CSVEGEAGGNTGELFF. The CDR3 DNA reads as TGCAGCGTTGAAGGAGAGGCGGGAGGGAACACCGGGGAGCTGTTTTTT.

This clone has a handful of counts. The CDR3 DNA follows: TGTGCCAGCAGCCCCCGTTCAGGGAAGTACGAGCAGTACTTC. It yields the protein CASSPRSGKYEQYF. The chain joins TRBV7-9 to TRBJ2-7, with a weak D call TRBD1 (5 bases). CDR3 length: 14 residues. The V and J ends lost 5 bases and 4 bases respectively, with 15 bases between them. CDR1 is SEHNR and CDR2 is FQNEAQ in the germline V gene (reference sequence).

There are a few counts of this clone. In nucleotides, the CDR3 is TGTGCCAGCAGTCCCCTTTCTCCGGGAGGACAGCCCCAGCATTTT. This gives the protein CASSPLSPGGQPQHF. The gene calls are TRBV6-5 and TRBJ1-5; no reliable D call. The V gene lost 5 bases and the J gene lost 7 bases, with 18 bases spanning the gap. Germline CDR1 is MNHEY and CDR2 is SVGAGI. CDR3 size: 15 residues.